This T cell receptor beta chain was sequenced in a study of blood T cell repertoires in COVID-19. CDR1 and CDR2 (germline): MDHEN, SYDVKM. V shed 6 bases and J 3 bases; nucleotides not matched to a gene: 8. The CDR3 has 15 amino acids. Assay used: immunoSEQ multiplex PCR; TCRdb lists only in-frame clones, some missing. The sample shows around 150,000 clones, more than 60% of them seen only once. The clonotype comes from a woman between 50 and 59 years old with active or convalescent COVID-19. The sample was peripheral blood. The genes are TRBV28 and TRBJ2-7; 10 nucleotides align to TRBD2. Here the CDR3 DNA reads TGTGCCAGCAGCCGTGCTAGCGGGAGAATCTACGAGCAGTACTTC. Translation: CASSRASGRIYEQYF.